The 4 T cell receptor beta chains below come from one sample, sequenced in a study of T-cell reconstitution after alpha-beta-depleted transplantation in children. Unique molecular identifiers were used to barcode this TCRbeta library. Using its own MiXCR run on the PCR reads, TCRdb lists one record per CDR3 protein. The sample lists 300,000 to 350,000 distinct CDR3 sequences, 16% occurring once. Source: PBMCs, mostly from graft donor cells, taken 360 days after TCRalphabeta/CD19-depleted stem cell transplant. These receptors all come from a male patient under 10 years old who had a stem cell transplant for acute lymphoblastic leukemia, so the T cells may come from the graft donor.

V usage is TRBV6-2 or TRBV6-3 and J usage is TRBJ2-7; D unresolved. The CDR3 sequence is 13 residues long. Germline V gene lookup returns CDR1 MNHEY and CDR2 SVGEGT. Trimming shortened V by 10 bases and J by 4 bases, and 17 bases separated the two germline ends. The CDR3 here is CATEDVRRYEQYF. CDR3 coding DNA: TGTGCCACCGAGGACGTACGAAGGTACGAGCAGTACTTC.

The rearrangement links TRBV4-2 to TRBJ2-3; TRBD2 aligns across 11 bases. Germline trimming cut 3 bases from V and 2 bases from J; bases unmatched to any gene: 7. Germline values: CDR1 LGHNA, CDR2 YNFKEQ. The CDR3 has 17 residues. In nucleotides, the CDR3 is TGTGCCAGCAGCCATATAGCACTAGCGGGAGACACAGATACGCAGTATTTT. It translates to CASSHIALAGDTDTQYF.

This clonotype was counted a few times. The rearrangement links TRBV29-1 to TRBJ2-3; D might be TRBD2 (5 bases). The V and J ends lost 6 bases and 6 bases respectively, with 16 bases between them. The CDR3 runs 13 residues. The germline gives CDR1 SQVTM, CDR2 ANQGSEA. The CDR3 DNA follows: TGCAGCGTCCTTACTAGTGCCGGGGATACGCAGTATTTT. Encoded protein: CSVLTSAGDTQYF.

The chain uses TRBV7-6 and TRBJ1-5; maybe TRBD1 (5 bases). There are 15 residues in the CDR3. Trimming pared 2 bases from V and 5 bases from J, leaving 13 bases between. Germline CDR1 SGHVS, CDR2 FNYEAQ. CDR3 sequence (DNA): TGTGCCAGCAGCTTATCTTCAGGGCCCTATCAGCCCCAGCATTTT. This encodes CASSLSSGPYQPQHF.